The clone carrying this TCR beta chain was detected many times. Its specificity is not known. Other autoimmune diseases, uncontrolled infections, pregnancy or lactation ruled patients out of participation. Sampling approximately 11 ml of fresh peripheral blood provided the PBMCs. The data are from a study of Graves' ophthalmopathy and Graves' hyperthyroidism. General study findings and limits: In blood, most expanded thyroid clonotypes above 0.001 frequency were also detected. Prediction of ophthalmopathy progression reached roughly 70% sensitivity and approximately 73% specificity.

Researchers took RNA transcripts and amplified TCR beta CDR3 regions from them. Second-round multiplex PCR came after first-round RT-PCR with HTBI primers. Each CDR3 protein is one row after TCRdb ran MiXCR on the multiplex PCR reads. The data hold a few hundred thousand distinct CDR3 sequences, with about 16% observed a single time. Source material: peripheral blood. The clonotype originates from a woman between 18 and 29 years old with stable Graves' hyperthyroidism.

CDR3 coding DNA: TGTGCTAGTGATGCAAGGGGGACTGAAGCTTTCTTT. This gives the protein CASDARGTEAFF. This chain links TRBV12-5 with TRBJ1-1; D possibly corresponds to TRBD1 (6 bases). V gave up 7 bases and J gave up 5 bases, with 11 bases separating them. There are 12 residues in the CDR3. Germline V CDR1 and CDR2: LGHNT, FRNRAP.